The clone carrying this TCR beta chain was seen more than once but under ten times. The antigen is not known. The data derive from a study of blood T cells in healthy people across ages. General study findings and limits: Strongly correlated with naive T cell percentage was TCR beta diversity. A roughly linear fall in TCR beta diversity per million T cells was seen with increasing age.

The CDR3 has 13 residues. Trimming cost V 1 base and J 5 bases, with 8 bases left between them. Germline CDR1 and CDR2: MNHNS and SASEGT. With a J-beta primer mix and a sample-barcoded 5' primer, a second PCR ran about 6 to 11 cycles. TCRdb analysed the 5' RACE reads with MiXCR anew, one entry per CDR3 protein. The repertoire consists of around 1,000,000 distinct CDR3 sequences, with around 27% occurring once and the leading ten covering around 0.75%. These same data were also listed under a study on T cells of mothers and their children. That publication notes: It was through the M1S primer of the second PCR that sample barcodes and 2-4 random nucleotides were added.

The material sequenced was blood. This clonotype was obtained from a girl aged 2 to 10 in good health. This rearrangement joins TRBV6-1 to TRBJ1-1; D possibly corresponds to TRBD1 (5 bases). The CDR3 region is CASSEERGTEAFF. As DNA, the CDR3 is TGTGCCAGCAGTGAAGAGAGGGGTACTGAAGCTTTCTTT.